This T cell receptor (beta chain) was recorded in a study of CD8 T cells in Susac syndrome. Trimming left V 2 bases short and J 8 bases short, with 9 bases between. Germline V CDR1 and CDR2: MNHEY, SVGEGT. The CDR3 totals 12 residues. RNA amounts of 0.5 to 1 ug underwent reverse transcription with random hexamers. Across 54 Vbeta and 13 Jbeta, TCR beta CDR3 was amplified with immunoSEQ multiplex PCR. TCRdb reprocessed the immunoSEQ multiplex PCR reads with MiXCR, giving one entry per CDR3 protein. Of 150,000 to 180,000 distinct CDR3 sequences in the sample, roughly 94% were seen once. Both CD4+ and CD8+ T cells were negatively isolated, and TEMRA cells underwent FACS enrichment.

This TCR was recovered from a human donor with multiple sclerosis. The chain has TRBV6-2 or TRBV6-3 and TRBJ1-1; D may be TRBD1 (6 bases). The material sequenced was CD8+ T cells from PBMCs. This CDR3 is CASSYNRAEAFF. The CDR3 region has the DNA TGTGCCAGCAGTTACAACAGGGCAGAAGCTTTCTTT.